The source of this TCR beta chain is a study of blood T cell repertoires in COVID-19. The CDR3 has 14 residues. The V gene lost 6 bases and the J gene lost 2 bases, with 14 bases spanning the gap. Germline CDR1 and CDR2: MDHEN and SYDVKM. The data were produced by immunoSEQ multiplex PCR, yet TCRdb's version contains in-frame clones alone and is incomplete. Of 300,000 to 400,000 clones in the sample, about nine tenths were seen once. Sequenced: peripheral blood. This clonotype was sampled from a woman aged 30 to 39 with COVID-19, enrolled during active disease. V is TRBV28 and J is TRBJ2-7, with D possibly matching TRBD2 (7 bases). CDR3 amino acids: CASSIGGLTYEQYV. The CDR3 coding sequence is TGTGCCAGCAGCATCGGGGGGCTTACCTACGAGCAGTACGTC.